This passage covers 22 T cell receptor beta chains from one sample sequenced in a study of cytomegalovirus exposure and HLA in healthy donors. The study ran its PCR with 60 Vbeta and 13 Jbeta primers. The method was immunoSEQ multiplex PCR; TCRdb's version includes in-frame clones alone and lacks a portion of them. The sample has approximately 200,000 clones, about 83% seen once. Sequences were obtained from PBMCs. The receptors were gathered from a man in his forties or fifties in good health and CMV-seronegative.

This chain connects TRBV28 to TRBJ1-1, with D possibly being TRBD1 (5 bases). V was trimmed by 6 bases and J by 6 bases, leaving 11 bases between them. CDR1 and CDR2 (germline): MDHEN, SYDVKM. CDR3 length: 12 residues. This chain's CDR3 is CASRTGIPEAFF. CDR3 sequence (DNA): TGTGCCAGCAGAACAGGTATCCCTGAAGCTTTCTTT.

The V call is TRBV15, the J call TRBJ2-2; TRBD1 aligns across 9 bases. The CDR3 extends over 16 amino acids. Germline lookup yields CDR1 LNHNV and CDR2 YYDKDF (reference sequence). With V trimmed by 6 bases and J by 4 bases, 9 bases remained unmatched. In nucleotides, the CDR3 is TGTGCCACCAGTTCGCCGGGACAGGGACTCACCGGGGAGCTGTTTTTT. It translates to CATSSPGQGLTGELFF.

The chain is built from TRBV19 and TRBJ2-2; D not resolved. The CDR3 extends over 13 amino acids. Per germline, CDR1 LNHDA and CDR2 SQIVND (reference sequence). Trimming cost V 7 bases and J 3 bases, with 9 bases left between them. CDR3 bases: TGTGCCAGTAAAGGCCGGGACACCGGGGAGCTGTTTTTT. It encodes CASKGRDTGELFF.

The rearrangement uses TRBV7-9 and TRBJ2-7; D is unresolved. Trimming stripped 9 bases from V and 0 bases from J, with 12 bases between. Germline lookup yields CDR1 SEHNR and CDR2 FQNEAQ (reference sequence). This CDR3 region has 13 residues. The CDR3 coding sequence is TGTGCCAGTGCCAGAGCGAGCTCCTACGAGCAGTACTTC. Translating it yields CASARASSYEQYF.

This chain's CDR3 is CASSSLGGTNTGELFF. For the CDR3, the DNA is TGCGCCAGCAGCTCCCTCGGGGGGACCAACACCGGGGAGCTGTTTTTT. The chain has TRBV5-1 and TRBJ2-2, with 7 bases fitting TRBD2. V was pared by 3 bases and J by 2 bases, with 7 bases of the junction left unmatched. The germline V gene encodes CDR1 SGHRS and CDR2 YFSETQ. The CDR3 runs to 16 residues.

CDR3 nucleotide sequence: TGCGCCAGCAGGAGGGGGCGGGAGGGCCGCACAGATACGCAGTATTTT. Translation gives CASRRGREGRTDTQYF. J is TRBJ2-3 and V is TRBV5-1; 9 positions match TRBD2. The CDR3 has 16 residues. Germline V lookup: CDR1 SGHRS, CDR2 YFSETQ. The J segment lost 1 base and the V segment lost 5 bases, leaving 8 bases of the junction unmatched.

The chain links TRBV10-3 to TRBJ2-2, with D possibly TRBD2 on 5 matching bases. V was trimmed by 2 bases and J by 3 bases, leaving 13 bases between them. CDR1 ENHRY and CDR2 SYGVKD come from the germline V gene. The CDR3 extends over 16 amino acids. This CDR3 reads CAISELLNGDTGELFF. CDR3 coding DNA: TGTGCCATCAGTGAGCTTCTAAACGGGGACACCGGGGAGCTGTTTTTT.

The rearrangement links TRBV28 to TRBJ2-5; 9 nucleotides line up with TRBD1. The junction had 7 bases not matched to a gene; V was cut back by 6 bases and J by 5 bases. Germline CDR1 is MDHEN and CDR2 is SYDVKM. The CDR3 totals 14 residues. DNA of the CDR3: TGTGCCAGCAGAGGGACAGGGATTCAGGAGACCCAGTACTTC. Protein sequence: CASRGTGIQETQYF.

The genes are TRBV10-1 and TRBJ2-1; D is possibly TRBD1 (5 bases). V gave up 3 bases and J gave up 7 bases, with 13 bases separating them. Germline V lookup: CDR1 WNHNN, CDR2 SYGVQD (reference sequence). This CDR3 has 14 residues. The CDR3 DNA sequence: TGCGCCAGCAGTGATATACTACAGGTGAATGAGCAGTTCTTC. Translated, it gives CASSDILQVNEQFF.

V usage is TRBV5-4 and J usage is TRBJ2-7; D perhaps matches TRBD1 (6 bases). This CDR3 has 12 amino acids. Germline V CDR1 and CDR2: SGHNT, YYREEE (reference sequence). Trimming removed 9 bases from V and 0 bases from J, with 10 bases in between. CDR3 sequence: CATSGHSYEQYF. In DNA form, the CDR3 reads TGTGCCACCTCGGGACACTCCTACGAGCAGTACTTC.

The chain has TRBV27 and TRBJ2-7; 9 bases are a match to TRBD2. Germline lookup yields CDR1 MNHEY and CDR2 SMNVEV (reference sequence). CDR3 size: 17 residues. Trimming removed 3 bases from V and 2 bases from J; junction bases left unmatched: 11. The CDR3 loop is CASSFGLAGRYPYEQYF. The CDR3 DNA is TGTGCCAGCAGTTTTGGGCTAGCGGGACGTTACCCCTACGAGCAGTACTTC.

This clone has just one count. The V gene is TRBV2, the J gene TRBJ1-2, with TRBD1 identical over 8 bases. The CDR3 is 16 amino acids. CDR1 is SNHLY and CDR2 is FYNNEI in the germline V gene. The junction had 12 bases not matched to a gene; V was cut back by 5 bases and J by 4 bases. This chain's CDR3 is CASSQSPGGAAYGYTF. CDR3 nucleotides: TGTGCCAGCAGTCAAAGTCCAGGGGGCGCGGCCTATGGCTACACCTTC. Drawing the rest from reference TRBV2 and TRBJ1-2, the complete variable domain is EPEVTQTPSHQVTQMGQEVILRCVPISNHLYFYWYRQILGQKVEFLVSFYNNEISEKSEIFDDQFSVERPDGSNFTLKIRSTKLEDSAMYFCASSQSPGGAAYGYTFGSGTRLTVV.

V gene TRBV7-2 combines with J gene TRBJ2-7; the match to TRBD2 covers 9 bases. Trimming removed 0 bases from V and 1 base from J; junction bases left unmatched: 4. The germline V gene encodes CDR1 SGHTA and CDR2 FQGNSA. CDR3 length: 16 residues. CDR3 loop: CASSLALAGMSYEQYF. CDR3 DNA sequence: TGTGCCAGCAGCTTAGCGCTAGCGGGGATGTCCTACGAGCAGTACTTC. The full variable domain, with the rest looked up from reference TRBV7-2 and TRBJ2-7, is GAGVSQSPSNKVTEKGKDVELRCDPISGHTALYWYRQSLGQGLEFLIYFQGNSAPDKSGLPSDRFSAERTGGSVSTLTIQRTQQEDSAVYLCASSLALAGMSYEQYFGPGTRLTVT.

The chain employs TRBV19 and TRBJ2-7; no firm D call. Trimming stripped 4 bases from V and 0 bases from J, with 16 bases between. Germline loops: CDR1 LNHDA, CDR2 SQIVND (reference sequence). This CDR3 has 16 amino acids. CDR3 coding DNA: TGTGCCAGTAGTACCCTACTCGCTTATTCCTCCTACGAGCAGTACTTC. It yields the protein CASSTLLAYSSYEQYF.

V is TRBV5-4 and J is TRBJ2-1, with TRBD1 as a possible D gene (5 bases). Germline CDR1 reads SGHNT; CDR2 reads YYREEE (reference sequence). Trimming stripped 4 bases from V and 7 bases from J, with 24 bases between. The CDR3 sequence is 17 residues long. CDR3 in amino acids: CASSPREVRLGANEQFF. In DNA, the CDR3 is TGTGCCAGCAGCCCGCGAGAGGTAAGGCTAGGGGCGAATGAGCAGTTCTTC.

This chain links TRBV7-3 with TRBJ2-5; D remains ambiguous. V dropped 5 bases and J dropped 5 bases, with 12 bases sitting between them. The CDR3 totals 13 residues. Per the germline V gene, CDR1 is SGHTA and CDR2 is FQGTGA. The CDR3 nucleotides read TGTGCCAGCAGCCCCGGGTCTCGGGAGACCCAGTACTTC. Translating it yields CASSPGSRETQYF.

This clone was seen only once. The chain has TRBV5-1 and TRBJ2-3; 13 positions match TRBD2. The germline V gene encodes CDR1 SGHRS and CDR2 YFSETQ. The CDR3 sequence is 16 residues long. With V trimmed by 3 bases and J by 4 bases, 5 bases remained unmatched. CDR3 DNA sequence: TGCGCCAGCAGCTATCGGACTAGCGGGAGCGCAGATACGCAGTATTTT. Amino acid sequence: CASSYRTSGSADTQYF. Supplemented by reference TRBV5-1 and TRBJ2-3, the full variable domain reads KAGVTQTPRYLIKTRGQQVTLSCSPISGHRSVSWYQQTPGQGLQFLFEYFSETQRNKGNFPGRFSGRQFSNSRSEMNVSTLELGDSALYLCASSYRTSGSADTQYFGPGTRLTVL.

CDR3 protein: CASSLEGQSTDTQYF. The CDR3 DNA is TGTGCCAGCAGTTTAGAGGGACAGAGCACAGATACGCAGTATTTT. This chain joins TRBV27 and TRBJ2-3; 7 bases align to TRBD1. From germline, CDR1 is MNHEY and CDR2 SMNVEV (reference sequence). The CDR3 is 15 amino acids. Trimming removed 2 bases from V and 0 bases from J; junction bases left unmatched: 2.

The table lists this clone with a count of one. J is TRBJ1-3 and V is TRBV5-8; D gene uncertain. The CDR3 has 17 residues. Germline CDR1 reads SGHTS; CDR2 reads YDEGEE. Trimming stripped 0 bases from V and 0 bases from J, with 13 bases between. CDR3 coding DNA: TGTGCCAGCAGCTTGGTTTTCAGTTCCTCCTCTGGAAACACCATATATTTT. It translates to CASSLVFSSSSGNTIYF.

The V call is TRBV6-5, the J call TRBJ1-3; D is uncertain. Trimming pared 5 bases from V and 0 bases from J, leaving 11 bases between. CDR3 size: 15 residues. The germline V gene has CDR1 MNHEY and CDR2 SVGAGI. The CDR3 sequence is CASSAGGSSGNTIYF. CDR3 in DNA: TGTGCCAGCAGTGCGGGAGGGTCCTCTGGAAACACCATATATTTT.

This chain uses TRBV25-1 with TRBJ2-1; TRBD1 might be the D (6 bases). The CDR3 sequence is 15 residues long. The germline V gene encodes CDR1 MGHDK and CDR2 SYGVNS. The V gene lost 5 bases and the J gene lost 0 bases, with 11 bases spanning the gap. The CDR3 reads CASSRQGPSYNEQFF. The CDR3 bases are TGTGCCAGCAGTCGCCAGGGGCCCTCCTACAATGAGCAGTTCTTC.

The V call is TRBV5-4, the J call TRBJ2-3, with D unresolved. The germline gives CDR1 SGHNT, CDR2 YYREEE (reference sequence). This CDR3 contains 13 residues. Trimming removed 0 bases at V and 6 bases at J, with 8 bases between. In DNA, the CDR3 is TGTGCCAGCAGCTTGGGAGGCGTGGATACGCAGTATTTT. Encoded protein: CASSLGGVDTQYF.